This TCR beta chain was obtained from a study of cytomegalovirus exposure and HLA in healthy donors. Study-wide findings and caveats: When analyzed later, a missense DCLRE1C variant was found to be linked to TCR beta V- and J-gene trimming.

The CDR3 covers 16 residues. The germline V gene encodes CDR1 WNHNN and CDR2 SYGVQD (reference sequence). The junction had 6 bases not matched to a gene; V was cut back by 4 bases and J by 1 base. With 60 Vbeta and 13 Jbeta primers, the PCR was carried out. Method: immunoSEQ multiplex PCR; TCRdb's copy keeps in-frame clones and lacks some. The sample lists 150,000 to 250,000 clones, 80% to 85% occurring once. Regarding this clone: As yet, its antigen is unknown.

The sequenced sample consisted of PBMCs. The chain couples TRBV10-1 to TRBJ2-3; 9 nucleotides agree with TRBD1. This TCR came from a woman in her fifties or sixties in good health and CMV-seropositive. CDR3 sequence (DNA): TGCGCCAGCAGTGCCTGGGACAGGGATGGCACAGATACGCAGTATTTT. Its protein is CASSAWDRDGTDTQYF.